These 22 T cell receptor beta chains were sequenced from one sample in a study of T-cell memory formation after mild COVID-19. TCRdb fed the 5' RACE reads into MiXCR, producing one record per CDR3 protein. In the table there are approximately 500,000 distinct CDR3 sequences, approximately 23% of which are singletons. Sequencing was carried out using PBMCs or a T cell subset sorted from them (not recorded which). All receptors come from an adult woman who had mild COVID-19 (a few samples of this study predate the infection). Cell type and time point are not known.

The chain combines TRBV11-2 with TRBJ2-2, with a possible D match to TRBD2 (5 bases). V was pared by 4 bases and J by 1 base, with 10 bases between. Germline CDR1 SGHAT, CDR2 FQNNGV. The CDR3 is made up of 15 amino acids. The CDR3 protein is CASSSERLNTGELFF. The CDR3 nucleotides are TGTGCCAGCAGCTCAGAGCGGTTGAACACCGGGGAGCTGTTTTTT.

This chain joins TRBV27 and TRBJ1-1; TRBD1 agrees at 7 bases. The trim removed 6 bases at V and 1 base at J, leaving 17 bases unmatched. The germline gives CDR1 MNHEY, CDR2 SMNVEV (reference sequence). The CDR3 loop spans 18 amino acids. The CDR3 protein is CASRPTSILYRGNTEAFF. As DNA, the CDR3 is TGTGCCAGCAGACCGACTTCCATATTATACAGGGGGAACACTGAAGCTTTCTTT.

This clonotype was counted only a few times. The chain links TRBV29-1 to TRBJ2-7; 10 bases line up with TRBD1. The CDR3 is made up of 13 amino acids. The junction had 7 bases not matched to a gene; V was cut back by 7 bases and J by 4 bases. Germline V lookup: CDR1 SQVTM, CDR2 ANQGSEA. The chain's CDR3 is CSARTGGIYEQYF. In DNA, the CDR3 is TGCAGCGCAAGGACAGGGGGGATATACGAGCAGTACTTC.

This clonotype was seen more than once but under ten times. The chain has TRBV5-5 and TRBJ2-1, with 7 bases fitting TRBD1. Germline assignment: CDR1 SGHKS and CDR2 YYEKEE (reference sequence). The CDR3 covers 15 residues. With 0 bases clipped from V and 3 bases from J, the junction kept 3 bases outside the gene matches. Here the CDR3 reads CASSLVGTDYNEQFF. Here the CDR3 DNA reads TGTGCCAGCAGCTTGGTCGGGACAGACTACAATGAGCAGTTCTTC.

This clonotype was counted many times. This chain joins TRBV5-1 and TRBJ2-1, with no clear D. V lost 0 bases to trimming and J lost 4 bases, with 8 bases between them. The CDR3 spans 14 residues. The germline CDR1 and CDR2 sequences are SGHRS and YFSETQ. This CDR3 reads CASSLGQRYNEQFF. For the CDR3, the DNA is TGCGCCAGCAGCTTGGGGCAGAGGTACAATGAGCAGTTCTTC.

This clonotype was detected a few times. CDR3 in amino acids: CASSPDTYYGYTF. The CDR3 nucleotides read TGCGCCAGCAGCCCGGACACTTACTATGGCTACACCTTC. The gene calls are TRBV5-1 and TRBJ1-2, with D perhaps TRBD1 (5 bases). This CDR3 comprises 13 residues. Germline loops: CDR1 SGHRS, CDR2 YFSETQ. V was shortened by 4 bases and J by 3 bases, with 10 bases between the two germline ends.

This clonotype has more than one count but fewer than ten. The chain carries TRBV18 and TRBJ2-7, with 10 bases that match TRBD2. The V gene's germline CDR1 is KGHSH and CDR2 LQKENI. Losses at the gene ends were 0 bases for V and 6 bases for J; bases not matched to a gene: 8. CDR3 length: 16 residues. The CDR3 region has the DNA TGTGCCAGCTCACCACCGAGCGGGAGGGCCGTTGGCGAGCAGTACTTC. Its translation: CASSPPSGRAVGEQYF.

The rearrangement links TRBV7-9 to TRBJ2-7; D call uncertain. Germline assignment: CDR1 SEHNR and CDR2 FQNEAQ (reference sequence). The CDR3 sequence is 13 residues long. V gave up 5 bases and J gave up 2 bases, with 10 bases separating them. The CDR3 loop is CASSPLFAYEQYF. CDR3 nucleotides: TGTGCCAGCAGCCCCCTCTTTGCCTACGAGCAGTACTTC.

This clonotype occurred many times. The chain is built from TRBV5-5 and TRBJ2-1; 7 bases fit TRBD2. This CDR3 is 15 amino acids long. V was pared by 3 bases and J by 5 bases, with 8 bases of the junction left unmatched. Germline V gene sequence: CDR1 SGHKS, CDR2 YYEKEE (reference sequence). The CDR3 sequence is CASSSGLVGDNEQFF. The CDR3 nucleotides read TGTGCCAGCAGCTCAGGACTAGTAGGAGACAATGAGCAGTTCTTC.

The CDR3 sequence is CASSPLVPTYNEQFF. The DNA of the CDR3 is TGTGCCAGCAGCCCCCTGGTCCCTACCTACAATGAGCAGTTCTTC. V usage is TRBV7-6 and J usage is TRBJ2-1; D uncertain. Trimming removed 5 bases from V and 2 bases from J, with 13 bases in between. The CDR3 runs to 15 residues. The germline CDR1 and CDR2 sequences are SGHVS and FNYEAQ.

The chain combines TRBV19 with TRBJ2-1; 10 nucleotides align to TRBD1. Germline trimming cut 9 bases from V and 8 bases from J; bases unmatched to any gene: 7. The CDR3 has 13 amino acids. CDR1 LNHDA and CDR2 SQIVND come from the germline V gene (reference sequence). CDR3 region: CASSRDRGDEQFF. CDR3 DNA sequence: TGTGCCAGCTCCCGGGACAGGGGCGATGAGCAGTTCTTC.

Only a few counts were recorded for this clonotype. J is TRBJ1-2 and V is TRBV12-3 or TRBV12-4; 7 bases are a match to TRBD1. CDR3 length equals 15 residues. V shed 0 bases and J 2 bases; nucleotides not matched to a gene: 3. The CDR3 DNA is TGTGCCAGCAGTTTAGCGGGGGACAGCAACTATGGCTACACCTTC. Translating it yields CASSLAGDSNYGYTF.

The chain carries TRBV4-1 and TRBJ2-3; D may be TRBD2 (7 bases). This CDR3 spans 14 amino acids. Germline values: CDR1 MGHRA, CDR2 YSYEKL. V was shortened by 4 bases and J by 10 bases, with 18 bases between the two germline ends. The CDR3 DNA follows: TGCGCCAGCAGCCCAGACAAAGGGGGGGTGGCGCAGTATTTT. This gives the protein CASSPDKGGVAQYF.

The genes are TRBV7-2 and TRBJ1-5; no reliable D call. Trimming removed 3 bases at V and 1 base at J, with 7 bases between. This CDR3 spans 14 amino acids. CDR1 and CDR2 from the germline V gene are SGHTA and FQGNSA. CDR3 residues: CASSLNRSNQPQHF. In nucleotides, the CDR3 is TGTGCCAGCAGCTTGAACCGGAGCAATCAGCCCCAGCATTTT.

This chain uses TRBV6-1 with TRBJ2-5; weak D call: TRBD2 (7 bases). V shed 8 bases and J shed 5 bases, with 15 bases lying between them. This CDR3 contains 13 residues. Germline V gene lookup returns CDR1 MNHNS and CDR2 SASEGT. The CDR3 bases are TGTGCCAGCGGCGGGGGCTTGGAGGAGACCCAGTACTTC. This sequence encodes CASGGGLEETQYF.

This clonotype has a handful of counts. The V and J genes are TRBV7-2 and TRBJ2-7; 8 nucleotides match TRBD1. Germline CDR1 is SGHTA and CDR2 is FQGNSA. CDR3 length: 17 amino acids. V gave up 5 bases and J gave up 0 bases; unmatched junction bases: 12. This CDR3 reads CASSPELGQGNSYEQYF. The CDR3 DNA is TGTGCCAGCAGCCCCGAACTCGGACAGGGTAACTCCTACGAGCAGTACTTC. The full variable domain, with the rest looked up from reference TRBV7-2 and TRBJ2-7, is GAGVSQSPSNKVTEKGKDVELRCDPISGHTALYWYRQSLGQGLEFLIYFQGNSAPDKSGLPSDRFSAERTGGSVSTLTIQRTQQEDSAVYLCASSPELGQGNSYEQYFGPGTRLTVT.

The rearrangement links TRBV7-9 to TRBJ2-5, with D unclear. CDR3 length: 15 residues. Germline V CDR1 and CDR2: SEHNR, FQNEAQ (reference sequence). The germline V and J ends were trimmed by 1 base and 0 bases, with 9 bases remaining between them. The CDR3 DNA is TGTGCCAGCAGCTTAGGGGCCGGGTACCAAGAGACCCAGTACTTC. This codes for CASSLGAGYQETQYF.

This sequence joins TRBV7-9 and TRBJ1-3; D uncertain. V was trimmed by 3 bases and J by 0 bases, leaving 6 bases between them. Germline V gene lookup returns CDR1 SEHNR and CDR2 FQNEAQ (reference sequence). The CDR3 length is 14 residues. DNA for the CDR3: TGTGCCAGCAGCTTCACGGACTCTGGAAACACCATATATTTT. Amino acids: CASSFTDSGNTIYF.

This clonotype was found a few times. The CDR3 here is CASSLAGFNEKLFF. Here the CDR3 DNA reads TGTGCCAGCAGCTTAGCGGGATTCAATGAAAAACTGTTTTTT. V usage is TRBV7-9 and J usage is TRBJ1-4; D not resolved. V lost 0 bases to trimming and J lost 5 bases, with 7 bases between them. Germline CDR1 SEHNR, CDR2 FQNEAQ (reference sequence). This CDR3 region has 14 residues.

This clonotype was detected many times. The rearrangement joins TRBV7-9 to TRBJ2-1, with D perhaps matching TRBD1 or TRBD2 (5 bases each). Trimming took off 2 bases at V and 7 bases at J, with 9 bases between the two ends. Germline V gene sequence: CDR1 SEHNR, CDR2 FQNEAQ (reference sequence). The CDR3 contains 13 residues. CDR3 sequence (DNA): TGTGCCAGCAGCTTACAGGGACCGAATGAGCAGTTCTTC. This translates into CASSLQGPNEQFF.

This clonotype was counted many times. V gene TRBV6-2 or TRBV6-3 combines with J gene TRBJ2-1; maybe TRBD1 (7 bases). The CDR3 consists of 12 residues. Trimming took off 7 bases at V and 7 bases at J, with 11 bases between the two ends. Germline lookup yields CDR1 MNHEY and CDR2 SVGEGT. Here the CDR3 reads CASTSGGNEQFF. CDR3 in DNA: TGTGCCAGCACGTCAGGGGGGAATGAGCAGTTCTTC.

This clonotype was seen ten or more times. V gene TRBV5-1 combines with J gene TRBJ2-1; TRBD2 matches 7 bases. Germline CDR1 SGHRS, CDR2 YFSETQ. The CDR3 sequence is 15 residues long. The V and J ends lost 7 bases and 3 bases, in that order; junction bases with no gene match: 10. CDR3 in amino acids: CASREGEGFYNEQFF. Here the CDR3 DNA reads TGCGCCAGCCGAGAAGGGGAGGGCTTCTACAATGAGCAGTTCTTC.